The T cell receptor beta chain described here comes from a study of cytomegalovirus exposure and HLA in healthy donors. CDR1 is MNHEY, CDR2 SMNVEV, per germline (reference sequence). The CDR3 loop spans 15 amino acids. Trimming pared 0 bases from V and 2 bases from J, leaving 8 bases between. Amplification used 60 Vbeta primers and 13 Jbeta primers. In the authors' methods: In a later analysis, roughly 11 million of 60 million to 80 million unique beta chains occurred in at least two donors. The assay was immunoSEQ multiplex PCR, and TCRdb's table has in-frame clones only and misses some. V, J and clone size are taken as reported in that table, and D and trimming were inferred from the DNA itself. The sample consists of about 150,000 clones, around two thirds of them appearing once. This clone was counted between two and nine times. As yet, its antigen is unknown. Study-wide results and limits: A missense DCLRE1C variant was associated with V- and J-gene trimming of TCR beta chains in a later analysis, and an independent cohort replicated the association. CMV serostatus was the sole immune exposure information available. Earlier analysis looked at TCR beta V segments, and most were productive about 90% or about 30% of the time.

The chain has TRBV27 and TRBJ1-5, with unresolved D. The sequence came from a woman aged 55 to 70 in good health and CMV-seropositive. What was sequenced was PBMCs. In nucleotides, the CDR3 is TGTGCCAGCAGTTTATCTCCCAGCGGCAATCAGCCCCAGCATTTT. This encodes CASSLSPSGNQPQHF.